This T cell receptor (beta chain) stems from a study of T cell responses to AZD1222 COVID-19 vaccine. Study outcomes and limitations: Donors, mostly white British, included more females; clonal diversity was possibly underestimated.

Generated by immunoSEQ multiplex PCR, the TCRdb table keeps only in-frame clones and is missing some. Of 100,000 to 150,000 clones in the sample, under 95% are singletons; the top ten hold around 0.98%. Comment on this clone: The antigen remains undetermined.

Sample: peripheral blood, taken 28 days after the second AZD1222 dose. The sequence was obtained from an adult who received the AZD1222 COVID-19 vaccine.

CDR3 protein: CASSLGTGSGNTIYF. The CDR3 DNA reads as TGTGCCAGCAGCCTTGGGACAGGGTCTGGAAACACCATATATTTT. The chain carries TRBV28 and TRBJ1-3; 9 nucleotides agree with TRBD1. Per the germline V gene, CDR1 is MDHEN and CDR2 is SYDVKM. V dropped 6 bases and J dropped 1; count of bases not matched to a gene: 4. This CDR3 region has 15 residues.